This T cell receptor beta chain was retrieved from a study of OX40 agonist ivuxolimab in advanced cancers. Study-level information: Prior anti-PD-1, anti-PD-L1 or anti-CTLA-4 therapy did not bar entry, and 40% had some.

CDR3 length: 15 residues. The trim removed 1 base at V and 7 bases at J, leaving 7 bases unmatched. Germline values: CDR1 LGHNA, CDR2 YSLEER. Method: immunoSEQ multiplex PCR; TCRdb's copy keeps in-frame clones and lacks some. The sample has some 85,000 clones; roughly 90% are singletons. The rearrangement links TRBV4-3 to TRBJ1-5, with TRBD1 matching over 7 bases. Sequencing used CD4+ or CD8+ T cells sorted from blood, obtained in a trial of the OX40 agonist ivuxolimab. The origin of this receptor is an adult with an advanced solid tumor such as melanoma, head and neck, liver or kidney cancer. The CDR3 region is CASSQAVGGRQPQHF. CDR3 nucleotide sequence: TGCGCCAGCAGCCAAGCGGTAGGGGGCCGGCAGCCCCAGCATTTT.